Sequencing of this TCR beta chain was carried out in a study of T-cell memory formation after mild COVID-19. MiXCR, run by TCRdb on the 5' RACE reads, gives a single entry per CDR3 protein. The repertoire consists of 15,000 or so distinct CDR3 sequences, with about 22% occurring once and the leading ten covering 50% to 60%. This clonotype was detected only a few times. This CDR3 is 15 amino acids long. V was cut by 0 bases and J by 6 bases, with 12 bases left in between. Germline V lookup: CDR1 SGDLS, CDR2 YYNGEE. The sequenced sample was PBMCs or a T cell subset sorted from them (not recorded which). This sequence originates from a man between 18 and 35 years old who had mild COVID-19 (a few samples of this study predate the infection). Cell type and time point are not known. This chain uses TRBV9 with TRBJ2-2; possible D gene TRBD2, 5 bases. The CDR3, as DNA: TGTGCCAGCAGCGTAGTTGGACGGGGTGCCGGGGAGCTGTTTTTT. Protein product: CASSVVGRGAGELFF. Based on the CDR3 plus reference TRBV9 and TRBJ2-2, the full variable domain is DSGVTQTPKHLITATGQRVTLRCSPRSGDLSVYWYQQSLDQGLQFLIQYYNGEERAKGNILERFSAQQFPDLHSELNLSSLELGDSALYFCASSVVGRGAGELFFGEGSRLTVL.